What follows are 16 T cell receptor beta chains derived from one specimen sequenced in a study of blood T cells in healthy people across ages. PCR was performed a second time for roughly 6 to 12 cycles using a sample-barcoded 5' primer and a J-beta primer mix. TCRdb re-analysed the 5' RACE reads in MiXCR, keeping a single row per CDR3 protein. The sample has 1.5 million to 2 million distinct CDR3 sequences, 28% seen once. The sample comprised blood. The receptors come from a woman in her 30s in good health.

Concerning this clonotype itself: A much larger clone differs by one base, so this may be a read error. The rearrangement joins TRBV4-1 to TRBJ2-6; D may be TRBD2 (5 bases). The CDR3 covers 16 residues. Per germline, CDR1 MGHRA and CDR2 YSYEKL. The CDR3 DNA sequence: TGCGCCTGCAGCCCCGGGCGGGCCTCTGGGGCCAACGTCCTGACTTTC. Translation: CACSPGRASGANVLTF.

The sample holds a few counts of this clonotype. The chain carries TRBV2 and TRBJ2-7; no clear D. This CDR3 comprises 11 residues. CDR1 SNHLY and CDR2 FYNNEI come from the germline V gene. The V and J ends lost 7 bases and 3 bases respectively, with 7 bases between them. This CDR3 reads CASKGYYEQYF. CDR3 sequence (DNA): TGTGCCAGCAAGGGATACTACGAGCAGTACTTC.

This clonotype was recorded at least ten times. The gene calls are TRBV10-3 and TRBJ2-1, with 9 bases that match TRBD2. Germline CDR1 is ENHRY and CDR2 is SYGVKD. The CDR3 extends over 14 amino acids. V trimming: 4 bases; J trimming: 9 bases; junction bases outside the gene matches: 7. The CDR3 reads CAISGGSGGGEQFF. The CDR3, as DNA: TGTGCCATCAGTGGAGGTAGCGGGGGCGGTGAGCAGTTCTTC.

The J gene is TRBJ2-7, the V gene TRBV24-1; 8 bases line up with TRBD1. This CDR3 is built from 15 residues. Germline CDR1 reads KGHDR; CDR2 reads SFDVKD. V shed 8 bases, J shed 2 bases, and the junction held 10 bases outside the gene matches. CDR3 DNA: TGTGCCACCAATAAGACCGGGACAGGACCCTACGAGCAGTACTTC. Protein sequence: CATNKTGTGPYEQYF.

This clonotype was found a few times. The CDR3 nucleotides read TGTGCCAGCAGCTTAGGCTCAGCTAGAGGCGGTGAGCAGTTCTTC. Its translation: CASSLGSARGGEQFF. This sequence joins TRBV7-9 and TRBJ2-1; D gene uncertain. This CDR3 has 15 residues. The germline V and J ends were trimmed by 1 base and 9 bases, with 16 bases remaining between them. Germline V gene data show CDR1 as SEHNR and CDR2 as FQNEAQ (reference sequence). The complete variable domain, with remaining parts taken from reference TRBV7-9 and TRBJ2-1, reads DTGVSQNPRHKITKRGQNVTFRCDPISEHNRLYWYRQTLGQGPEFLTYFQNEAQLEKSRLLSDRFSAERPKGSFSTLEIQRTEQGDSAMYLCASSLGSARGGEQFFGPGTRLTVL.

In this sample, this clonotype turned up many times. This chain joins TRBV15 and TRBJ2-5, with D perhaps matching TRBD2 (6 bases). With 2 bases removed from V and 5 bases from J, the gap between germline ends came to 12 bases. This CDR3 contains 14 residues. Germline loops: CDR1 LNHNV, CDR2 YYDKDF (reference sequence). CDR3 in DNA: TGTGCCACCAGCAGACGGGACTTTCGGGAGACCCAGTACTTC. This codes for CATSRRDFRETQYF.

This clonotype has only one observation. The chain employs TRBV28 and TRBJ2-5; D not certain. Germline CDR1 reads MDHEN; CDR2 reads SYDVKM. The CDR3 is 12 amino acids. Trimming shortened V by 7 bases and J by 5 bases, and 11 bases separated the two germline ends. DNA for the CDR3: TGTGCCAGCACCCCGTCGGTGGAGACCCAGTACTTC. Translation: CASTPSVETQYF.

This clonotype was counted at least ten times. V gene TRBV20-1 combines with J gene TRBJ2-1, with D perhaps assigned TRBD1 or TRBD2 (6 bases each). Trimming removed 5 bases from V and 6 bases from J, with 20 bases in between. The CDR3 consists of 15 residues. From germline, CDR1 is DFQATT and CDR2 SNEGSKA (reference sequence). CDR3 sequence: CSAPGGRERFNEQFF. Written as DNA, the CDR3 is TGCAGTGCTCCCGGGGGCAGGGAAAGGTTCAATGAGCAGTTCTTC.

The V and J genes are TRBV12-3 or TRBV12-4 and TRBJ2-5; D is perhaps TRBD1 or TRBD2 (5 bases each). Trimming stripped 3 bases from V and 0 bases from J, with 11 bases between. This CDR3 is 15 amino acids long. Written as DNA, the CDR3 is TGTGCCAGCAGTTTTTCCCGGGGCTACCAAGAGACCCAGTACTTC. Translation gives CASSFSRGYQETQYF.

This chain links TRBV12-3 or TRBV12-4 with TRBJ1-1, with a possible D match to TRBD1 (5 bases). The CDR3 is made up of 14 amino acids. V lost 6 bases and J 1 base, leaving 12 bases between the germline ends. The CDR3 reads CASRGTGGNTEAFF. Here the CDR3 DNA reads TGTGCCAGCAGGGGGACGGGGGGGAACACTGAAGCTTTCTTT.

The chain uses TRBV2 and TRBJ1-5, with TRBD1 as a possible D gene (6 bases). The V gene lost 6 bases and the J gene lost 3 bases, with 15 bases spanning the gap. The CDR3 sequence is 15 residues long. CDR1 and CDR2 from the germline V gene are SNHLY and FYNNEI. The CDR3, as DNA: TGTGCCAGCAGGAAGGGGGGGACGGACAATCAGCCCCAGCATTTT. Encoded protein: CASRKGGTDNQPQHF.

For the CDR3, the DNA is TGTGCCAGCAGCTTACTTAGGGGGCCTGGGAATGAGCAGTTCTTC. It translates to CASSLLRGPGNEQFF. The V call is TRBV11-2, the J call TRBJ2-1, with 7 bases aligning to TRBD1. The V gene end was trimmed by 2 bases and the J gene end by 7 bases; junction bases not matched to a gene: 8. The germline CDR1 and CDR2 sequences are SGHAT and FQNNGV. The CDR3 consists of 15 residues. Full variable domain (remainder filled in from reference TRBV11-2 and TRBJ2-1): EAGVAQSPRYKIIEKRQSVAFWCNPISGHATLYWYQQILGQGPKLLIQFQNNGVVDDSQLPKDRFSAERLKGVDSTLKIQPAKLEDSAVYLCASSLLRGPGNEQFFGPGTRLTVL.

A word on this clonotype: This clone may be a read error of a much larger clone one base away. The chain carries TRBV20-1 and TRBJ2-7, with D unresolved. The CDR3 runs 14 residues. Germline V CDR1 and CDR2: DFQATT, SNEGSKA (reference sequence). V lost 4 bases and J 7 bases, leaving 20 bases between the germline ends. CDR3 protein: CSATLADSYNEQYF. The CDR3 nucleotides are TGCAGTGCTACCTTAGCAGACTCCTACAATGAGCAGTACTTC.

V is TRBV15 and J is TRBJ1-5; no clear D. CDR1 LNHNV and CDR2 YYDKDF come from the germline V gene (reference sequence). The CDR3 has 13 residues. Trimming pared 3 bases from V and 4 bases from J, leaving 7 bases between. The DNA of the CDR3 is TGTGCCACCAGCAGGAGGGTGAATCAGCCCCAGCATTTT. As protein: CATSRRVNQPQHF. Full variable domain (missing parts from reference TRBV15 and TRBJ1-5): DAMVIQNPRYQVTQFGKPVTLSCSQTLNHNVMYWYQQKSSQAPKLLFHYYDKDFNNEADTPDNFQSRRPNTSFCFLDIRSPGLGDTAMYLCATSRRVNQPQHFGDGTRLSIL.

Notes on this clonotype: This may arise from a read error, as a much more abundant clone is one base away. The chain uses TRBV29-1 and TRBJ2-3, with TRBD2 as a possible D gene (6 bases). CDR1 and CDR2 from the germline V gene are SQVTM and ANQGSEA. CDR3 length: 13 amino acids. CDR3 sequence reads: CGVESGSTDTQYF. In DNA form, the CDR3 reads TGCGGCGTTGAGAGCGGGAGCACAGATACGCAGTATTTT.

The rearrangement uses TRBV19 and TRBJ1-5; D is ambiguous. The CDR3 has 14 residues. Germline lookup yields CDR1 LNHDA and CDR2 SQIVND (reference sequence). V shed 3 bases and J shed 1 base, with 7 bases lying between them. The CDR3 sequence is CASSIKVSNQPQHF. The CDR3 DNA follows: TGTGCCAGTAGTATTAAGGTCAGCAATCAGCCCCAGCATTTT. Complete variable domain (other parts from reference TRBV19 and TRBJ1-5): DGGITQSPKYLFRKEGQNVTLSCEQNLNHDAMYWYRQDPGQGLRLIYYSQIVNDFQKGDIAEGYSVSREKKESFPLTVTSAQKNPTAFYLCASSIKVSNQPQHFGDGTRLSIL.